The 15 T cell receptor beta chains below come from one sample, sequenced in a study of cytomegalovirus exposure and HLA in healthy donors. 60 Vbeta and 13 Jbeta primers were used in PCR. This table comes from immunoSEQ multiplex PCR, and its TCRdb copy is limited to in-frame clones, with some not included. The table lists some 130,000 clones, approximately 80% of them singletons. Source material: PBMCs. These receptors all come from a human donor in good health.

The CDR3 protein is CASRLTVGATYNEQFF. The CDR3 DNA is TGCGCCAGCAGGCTGACTGTGGGGGCTACCTACAATGAGCAGTTCTTC. The chain employs TRBV4-1 and TRBJ2-1; tentatively, D is TRBD1 (6 bases). CDR3 length: 16 amino acids. CDR1 and CDR2 from the germline V gene are MGHRA and YSYEKL. The ends were cut back, 6 bases at V and 2 bases at J, with 17 bases in the middle.

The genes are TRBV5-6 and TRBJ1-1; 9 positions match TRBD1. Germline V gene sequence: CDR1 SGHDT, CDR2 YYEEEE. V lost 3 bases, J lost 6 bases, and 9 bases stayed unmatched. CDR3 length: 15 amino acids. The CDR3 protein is CASSSGQGIRAEAFF. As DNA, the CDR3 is TGTGCCAGCAGCTCTGGACAGGGGATCAGAGCTGAAGCTTTCTTT.

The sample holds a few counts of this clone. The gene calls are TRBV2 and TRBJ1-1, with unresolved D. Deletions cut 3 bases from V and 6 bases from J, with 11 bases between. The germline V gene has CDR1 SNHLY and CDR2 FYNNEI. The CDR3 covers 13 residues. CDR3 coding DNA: TGTGCCAGCAGTGATTCCAGGACTTCTGAAGCTTTCTTT. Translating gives CASSDSRTSEAFF.

DNA of the CDR3: TGTGCCAGCAGCTTGGTAGGGGGCGCGAACACCGGGGAGCTGTTTTTT. This encodes CASSLVGGANTGELFF. The V gene is TRBV5-4, the J gene TRBJ2-2; 7 bases map to TRBD1. Germline CDR1 SGHNT, CDR2 YYREEE (reference sequence). This CDR3 spans 16 amino acids. The J segment lost 0 bases and the V segment lost 0 bases, leaving 2 bases of the junction unmatched.

The CDR3 spells CASSQVAGVADTQYF. The CDR3 coding sequence is TGTGCCAGCAGCCAGGTAGCGGGGGTGGCAGATACGCAGTATTTT. The chain uses TRBV4-2 and TRBJ2-3, with 9 nucleotides matching TRBD2. The CDR3 is 15 residues long. Germline V gene sequence: CDR1 LGHNA, CDR2 YNFKEQ. The V gene end was trimmed by 3 bases and the J gene end by 4 bases; junction bases not matched to a gene: 5.

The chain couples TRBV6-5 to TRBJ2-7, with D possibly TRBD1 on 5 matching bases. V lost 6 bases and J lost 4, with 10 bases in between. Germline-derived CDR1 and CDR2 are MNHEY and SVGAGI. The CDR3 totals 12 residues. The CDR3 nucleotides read TGTGCCAGCAGCTCAGACAGATACGAGCAGTACTTC. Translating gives CASSSDRYEQYF.

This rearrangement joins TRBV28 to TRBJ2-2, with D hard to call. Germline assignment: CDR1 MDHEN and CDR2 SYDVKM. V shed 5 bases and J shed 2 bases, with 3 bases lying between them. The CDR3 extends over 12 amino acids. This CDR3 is CASSPNTGELFF. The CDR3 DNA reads TGTGCCAGCAGTCCTAACACCGGGGAGCTGTTTTTT. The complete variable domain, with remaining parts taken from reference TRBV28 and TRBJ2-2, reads DVKVTQSSRYLVKRTGEKVFLECVQDMDHENMFWYRQDPGLGLRLIYFSYDVKMKEKGDIPEGYSVSREKKERFSLILESASTNQTSMYLCASSPNTGELFFGEGSRLTVL.

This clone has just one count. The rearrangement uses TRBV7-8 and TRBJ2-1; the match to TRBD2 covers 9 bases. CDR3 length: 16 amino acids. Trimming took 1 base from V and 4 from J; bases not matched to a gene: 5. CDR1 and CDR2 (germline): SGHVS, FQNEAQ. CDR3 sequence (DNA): TGTGCCAGCAGCTTAGAGCGGGGGGTACTTTACAATGAGCAGTTCTTC. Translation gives CASSLERGVLYNEQFF. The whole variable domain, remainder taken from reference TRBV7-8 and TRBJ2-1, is GAGVSQSPRYKVAKRGQDVALRCDPISGHVSLFWYQQALGQGPEFLTYFQNEAQLDKSGLPSDRFFAERPEGSVSTLKIQRTQQEDSAVYLCASSLERGVLYNEQFFGPGTRLTVL.

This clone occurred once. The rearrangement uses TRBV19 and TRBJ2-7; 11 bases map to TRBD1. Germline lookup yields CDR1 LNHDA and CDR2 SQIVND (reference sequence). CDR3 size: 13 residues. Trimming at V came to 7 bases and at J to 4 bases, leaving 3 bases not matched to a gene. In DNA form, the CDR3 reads TGTGCCAGTAACGGACAGGGGGCATACGAGCAGTACTTC. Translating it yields CASNGQGAYEQYF.

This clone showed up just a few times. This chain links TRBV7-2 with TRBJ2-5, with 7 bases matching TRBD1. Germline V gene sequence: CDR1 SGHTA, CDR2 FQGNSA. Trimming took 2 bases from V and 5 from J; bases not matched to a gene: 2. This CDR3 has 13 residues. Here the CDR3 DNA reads TGTGCCAGCAGCTTAAAAGGGGGCGAGACCCAGTACTTC. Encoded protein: CASSLKGGETQYF.

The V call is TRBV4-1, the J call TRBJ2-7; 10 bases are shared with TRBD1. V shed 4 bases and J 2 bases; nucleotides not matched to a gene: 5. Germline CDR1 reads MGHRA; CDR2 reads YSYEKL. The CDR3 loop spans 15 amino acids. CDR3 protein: CASSPRDRGPYEQYF. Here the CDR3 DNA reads TGCGCCAGCAGCCCCCGGGACAGGGGACCCTACGAGCAGTACTTC.

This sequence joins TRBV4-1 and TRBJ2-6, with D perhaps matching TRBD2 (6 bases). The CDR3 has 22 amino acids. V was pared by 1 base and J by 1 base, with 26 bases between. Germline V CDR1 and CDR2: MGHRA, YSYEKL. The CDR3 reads CASSQVRVHVSGTLSGANVLTF. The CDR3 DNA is TGCGCCAGCAGCCAAGTAAGGGTTCATGTTAGCGGTACGTTGTCTGGGGCCAACGTCCTGACTTTC.

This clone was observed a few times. This CDR3 is CASQRDSRETQYF. CDR3 nucleotides: TGCGCCAGCCAGCGCGACTCAAGGGAGACCCAGTACTTC. The rearrangement links TRBV10-1 to TRBJ2-5; D is undetermined. Looked up from germline, CDR1 is WNHNN and CDR2 is SYGVQD (reference sequence). V was pared by 8 bases and J by 5 bases, with 15 bases between. The CDR3 length is 13 residues.

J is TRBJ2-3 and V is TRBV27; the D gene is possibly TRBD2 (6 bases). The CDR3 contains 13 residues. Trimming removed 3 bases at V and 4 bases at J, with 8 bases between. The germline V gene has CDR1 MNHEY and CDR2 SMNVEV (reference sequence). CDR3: CASSLAGSDTQYF. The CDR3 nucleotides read TGTGCCAGCAGTTTGGCGGGGTCAGATACGCAGTATTTT.

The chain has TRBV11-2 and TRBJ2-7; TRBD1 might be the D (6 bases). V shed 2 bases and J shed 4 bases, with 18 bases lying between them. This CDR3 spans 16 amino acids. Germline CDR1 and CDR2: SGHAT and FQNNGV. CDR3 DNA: TGTGCCAGCAGCTTATTGGCAGGGACATCTGTGTACGAGCAGTACTTC. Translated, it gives CASSLLAGTSVYEQYF. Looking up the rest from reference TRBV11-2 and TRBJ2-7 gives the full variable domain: EAGVAQSPRYKIIEKRQSVAFWCNPISGHATLYWYQQILGQGPKLLIQFQNNGVVDDSQLPKDRFSAERLKGVDSTLKIQPAKLEDSAVYLCASSLLAGTSVYEQYFGPGTRLTVT.